The rows below give T cell receptor beta chains drawn from one sample of a study of cytomegalovirus exposure and HLA in healthy donors. Clones were sequenced by immunoSEQ multiplex PCR, and TCRdb holds only the in-frame ones, with some missing. The sample consists of about 85,000 clones, 80% of them appearing once. Specimen: PBMCs. These receptors all stem from a woman aged 45 to 65 in good health and CMV-seropositive. The CDR3 runs from the conserved cysteine through the conserved F or W. Only some rows state a clone size, as once, few, many or a class for expanded clones.

clone_size | v_call | cdr3_length | cdr3_aa
few | TRBV5-6 | 14 | CASSRTTQLETQYF
NA | TRBV7-3 | 15 | CASSATSANTGELFF
few | TRBV2 | 16 | CASSETRQGQGQPQHF
few | TRBV6-5 | 11 | CASLGGWEAFF
NA | TRBV2 | 14 | CASKGQGTQETQYF
NA | TRBV5-1 | 16 | CASSLAGTGPAYEQYF
once | TRBV7-9 | 14 | CASSARRETGELFF
once | TRBV10-3 | 14 | CAISSDRGNYGYTF
NA | TRBV6-6 | 11 | CASSTGLEAFF
NA | TRBV27 | 14 | CASRFTGSTTEAFF
NA | TRBV6-4 | 15 | CASSEPGGANYGYTF
NA | TRBV11-3 | 17 | CASSPWDRSKKSDTQYF
NA | TRBV4-1 | 18 | CASSQGGAGKGSGNTIYF